Sequencing of this T cell receptor beta chain was carried out in a study of T cells in Graves' hyperthyroidism and ophthalmopathy. Whole-study results and caveats: Onset of ophthalmopathy came a median 6.5 months after the model predicted it. Researchers report that a 13 V-J model separated ophthalmopathy from stable hyperthyroidism.

CDR3 size: 12 residues. Germline loops: CDR1 SGHDN, CDR2 FVKESK. Trimming cost V 8 bases and J 9 bases, with 11 bases left between them. This clonotype was found once. Its target is unknown. Uncontrolled infection, other autoimmune disease, pregnancy or lactation led to exclusion. Based on clinical symptoms, serum thyroxine and TRAb, thyroid ultrasound and orbital computed tomography, diagnoses were reached. TCR beta CDR3 region amplification was performed from RNA transcripts. The study used the HTBI primer set for a first-round RT-PCR of the TCR CDR3. TCRdb ran MiXCR on the multiplex PCR reads and lists one entry per CDR3 protein. The sample lists about 540,000 distinct CDR3 sequences, approximately 44% occurring once.

This clonotype originated in a woman younger than 30 with Graves' hyperthyroidism. Input material: peripheral blood or thyroid tissue (not recorded which). This chain links TRBV14 with TRBJ1-6; D unresolved. CDR3 residues: CASLVRGSPLHF. The CDR3, as DNA: TGTGCCAGCTTAGTTCGGGGTTCACCCCTCCACTTT.